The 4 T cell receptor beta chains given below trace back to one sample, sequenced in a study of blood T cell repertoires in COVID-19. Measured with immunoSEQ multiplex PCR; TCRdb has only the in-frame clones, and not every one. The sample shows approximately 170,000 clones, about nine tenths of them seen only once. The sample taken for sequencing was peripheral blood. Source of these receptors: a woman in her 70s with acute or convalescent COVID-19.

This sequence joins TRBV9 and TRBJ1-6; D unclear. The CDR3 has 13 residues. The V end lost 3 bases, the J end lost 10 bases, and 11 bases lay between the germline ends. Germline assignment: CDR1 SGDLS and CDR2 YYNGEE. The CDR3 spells CASSAGSGSPLHF. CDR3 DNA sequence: TGTGCCAGCAGCGCGGGATCGGGCTCACCCCTCCACTTT.

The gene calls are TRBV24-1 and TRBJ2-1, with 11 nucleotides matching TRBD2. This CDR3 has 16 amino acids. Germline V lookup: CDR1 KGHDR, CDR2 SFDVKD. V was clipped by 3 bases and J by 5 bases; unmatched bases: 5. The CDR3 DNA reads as TGTGCCACCAGTGATCCGGGACTAGCGGAGAACAATGAGCAGTTCTTC. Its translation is CATSDPGLAENNEQFF.

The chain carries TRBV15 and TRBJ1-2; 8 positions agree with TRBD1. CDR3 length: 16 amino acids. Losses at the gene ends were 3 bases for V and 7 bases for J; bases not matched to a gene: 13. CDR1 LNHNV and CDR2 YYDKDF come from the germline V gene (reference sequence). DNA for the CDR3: TGTGCCACCAGCAGGGGGGGACAGGCCGAGTTGGGTGGCTACACCTTC. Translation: CATSRGGQAELGGYTF. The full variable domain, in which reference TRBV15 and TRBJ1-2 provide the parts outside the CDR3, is DAMVIQNPRYQVTQFGKPVTLSCSQTLNHNVMYWYQQKSSQAPKLLFHYYDKDFNNEADTPDNFQSRRPNTSFCFLDIRSPGLGDTAMYLCATSRGGQAELGGYTFGSGTRLTVV.

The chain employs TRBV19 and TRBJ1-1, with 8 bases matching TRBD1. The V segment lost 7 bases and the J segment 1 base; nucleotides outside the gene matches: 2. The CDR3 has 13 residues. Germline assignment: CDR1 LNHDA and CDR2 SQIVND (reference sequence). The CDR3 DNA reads TGTGCCAGTACCGACAGGGGGAACACTGAAGCTTTCTTT. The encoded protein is CASTDRGNTEAFF.